These 8 T cell receptor beta chains were all obtained from the same sample, sequenced in a study of regulatory T cells in long-lasting Graves disease. CDR3-region Arm-PCR and iRepertoire HTBI primers produced the TCR beta libraries. TCRdb itself ran the multiplex PCR reads through MiXCR, one entry per CDR3 protein. Of about 470,000 distinct CDR3 sequences listed, approximately 21% were seen once; the top ten hold roughly 7.1%. Noted time point: persistent/refractory GD, antithyroid drugs over 5 years with positive TRAb. Preparation of the TCR library used RNA extracted from PBMCs. This sample comprised peripheral blood mononuclear cells (PBMCs), obtained when the disease was refractory, from a patient treated with antithyroid drugs. The source of these receptors is a female donor with Graves disease.

In its sample, this clonotype was seen many times. The V gene is TRBV28, the J gene TRBJ2-2, with 7 positions matching TRBD2. V shed 2 bases and J 0 bases; nucleotides not matched to a gene: 9. The germline gives CDR1 MDHEN, CDR2 SYDVKM. This CDR3 is built from 18 residues. The CDR3 sequence: CASSLGGLAEANTGELFF. In DNA, the CDR3 is TGTGCCAGCAGTTTAGGAGGGCTAGCGGAGGCGAACACCGGGGAGCTGTTTTTT.

Notes on this clonotype: A much more abundant neighbour one base away suggests this may be a read error. The rearrangement uses TRBV15 and TRBJ1-1, with a tentative D call TRBD1 (6 bases). This CDR3 comprises 15 residues. Per the germline V gene, CDR1 is LNHNV and CDR2 is YYDKDF (reference sequence). CDR3 nucleotide sequence: TGTGCCGCCAGCAGAGATAGGGGGTTGGGCACTGAAGCTTTCTTT. Encoded protein: CAASRDRGLGTEAFF. The full variable domain, rest sourced from reference TRBV15 and TRBJ1-1, is DAMVIQNPRYQVTQFGKPVTLSCSQTLNHNVMYWYQQKSSQAPKLLFHYYDKDFNNEADTPDNFQSRRPNTSFCFLDIRSPGLGDTAMYLCAASRDRGLGTEAFFGQGTRLTVV.

This clonotype came up many times. The chain is built from TRBV6-1 and TRBJ1-1; D gene ambiguous. This CDR3 region has 13 residues. Germline CDR1 reads MNHNS; CDR2 reads SASEGT. Trimming stripped 6 bases from V and 0 bases from J, with 8 bases between. The CDR3 bases are TGTGCCAGCAGGGAGGGAGTGAACACTGAAGCTTTCTTT. It is translated as CASREGVNTEAFF.

This clonotype has just a few counts. The CDR3 protein is CASSEPRGGGRNYGYTF. CDR3 in DNA: TGTGCCAGCAGCGAACCCCGCGGAGGGGGGAGGAACTATGGCTACACCTTC. This rearrangement joins TRBV9 to TRBJ1-2, with a weak D call TRBD1 (6 bases). The CDR3 extends over 17 amino acids. Germline assignment: CDR1 SGDLS and CDR2 YYNGEE. Trimming removed 3 bases from V and 2 bases from J, with 20 bases in between.

The genes are TRBV9 and TRBJ2-5; no clear D gene. V lost 4 bases to trimming and J lost 1 base, with 14 bases between them. Germline V gene data show CDR1 as SGDLS and CDR2 as YYNGEE. The CDR3 length is 15 residues. CDR3 residues: CASSLTVHAQETQYF. Written as DNA, the CDR3 is TGTGCCAGCAGCCTTACCGTTCACGCCCAAGAGACCCAGTACTTC. The full variable domain, with the rest looked up from reference TRBV9 and TRBJ2-5, is DSGVTQTPKHLITATGQRVTLRCSPRSGDLSVYWYQQSLDQGLQFLIQYYNGEERAKGNILERFSAQQFPDLHSELNLSSLELGDSALYFCASSLTVHAQETQYFGPGTRLLVL.

This chain joins TRBV29-1 and TRBJ1-2, with a possible D match to TRBD1 (6 bases). This CDR3 spans 14 amino acids. Trimming left V 5 bases short and J 4 bases short, with 17 bases between. CDR1 is SQVTM and CDR2 is ANQGSEA in the germline V gene. CDR3 nucleotide sequence: TGCAGCGTTACCGGGGGCGAGATGAGCTATGGCTACACCTTC. It codes for CSVTGGEMSYGYTF.

Many counts were recorded for this clonotype. The chain employs TRBV28 and TRBJ2-7; D is unresolved. CDR3 length equals 17 residues. With 4 bases removed from V and 6 bases from J, the gap between germline ends came to 25 bases. CDR1 MDHEN and CDR2 SYDVKM come from the germline V gene. The CDR3 region is CASSSILQQFRSPEQYF. Written as DNA, the CDR3 is TGTGCCAGCAGTTCTATCCTTCAGCAATTTCGTAGCCCCGAGCAGTACTTC.

The chain uses TRBV6-1 and TRBJ2-4; a possible D gene is TRBD1 (6 bases). The CDR3 has 13 residues. The V and J ends lost 7 bases and 7 bases respectively, with 14 bases between them. Germline assignment: CDR1 MNHNS and CDR2 SASEGT. The CDR3 loop is CASTSNRVNIQYF. In DNA form, the CDR3 reads TGTGCCAGCACCTCGAACAGGGTGAACATTCAGTACTTC.